The 26 T cell receptor beta chains in this list originate from one sample, sequenced in a study of blood T cell repertoires in COVID-19. The protocol was immunoSEQ multiplex PCR, while the TCRdb copy is restricted to in-frame clones and leaves out a portion. The sample includes around 250,000 clones, 80% to 90% of them seen just once. The sample consisted of PBMCs or T cells enriched from blood (not recorded which). The receptors were sampled from a woman aged 45-60 years who had recovered from COVID-19.

The rearrangement uses TRBV6-1 and TRBJ1-3, with D uncertain. The CDR3 spans 15 residues. Germline-derived CDR1 and CDR2 are MNHNS and SASEGT. V was cut by 2 bases and J by 0 bases, with 8 bases left in between. The CDR3, as DNA: TGTGCCAGCAGTGAACAGTCAATCTCTGGAAACACCATATATTTT. Protein: CASSEQSISGNTIYF.

J is TRBJ2-5 and V is TRBV10-3; 7 positions agree with TRBD2. CDR3 size: 14 residues. Germline assignment: CDR1 ENHRY and CDR2 SYGVKD. V lost 8 bases and J lost 5; bases outside the gene matches: 11. For the CDR3, the DNA is TGTGCCATCTCAGAAGGACTAGTCGGTGAGACCCAGTACTTC. It specifies CAISEGLVGETQYF.

The V gene is TRBV18, the J gene TRBJ2-7; 7 bases line up with TRBD1. The germline CDR1 and CDR2 sequences are KGHSH and LQKENI. J was trimmed by 3 bases and V by 6 bases; bases with no gene match: 5. The CDR3 totals 13 residues. This chain's CDR3 is CASSPGQVYEQYF. The DNA for the CDR3 is TGTGCCAGCTCGCCTGGACAGGTCTACGAGCAGTACTTC.

The sample holds one count of this clone. The chain joins TRBV4-1 to TRBJ1-2, with 7 positions matching TRBD1. J was trimmed by 8 bases and V by 4 bases; bases with no gene match: 19. CDR1 MGHRA and CDR2 YSYEKL come from the germline V gene. This CDR3 comprises 17 residues. The CDR3 bases are TGCGCCAGCAGCCCCTTTAGTCCAGGGACAGCTCCGAAGGGCTACACCTTC. Its translation is CASSPFSPGTAPKGYTF.

The chain links TRBV5-1 to TRBJ2-2, with D perhaps matching TRBD2 (6 bases). Germline V CDR1 and CDR2: SGHRS, YFSETQ. V was cut by 2 bases and J by 6 bases, with 11 bases left in between. There are 14 residues in the CDR3. CDR3: CASSFPGVAGELFF. CDR3 DNA sequence: TGCGCCAGCAGCTTTCCGGGGGTCGCCGGGGAGCTGTTTTTT. The variable domain in full, completed from reference TRBV5-1 and TRBJ2-2, reads KAGVTQTPRYLIKTRGQQVTLSCSPISGHRSVSWYQQTPGQGLQFLFEYFSETQRNKGNFPGRFSGRQFSNSRSEMNVSTLELGDSALYLCASSFPGVAGELFFGEGSRLTVL.

The chain uses TRBV19 and TRBJ1-5; D perhaps matches TRBD1 (6 bases). Germline loops: CDR1 LNHDA, CDR2 SQIVND (reference sequence). The V and J ends lost 6 bases and 0 bases respectively, with 12 bases between them. The CDR3 totals 15 residues. CDR3 sequence (DNA): TGTGCCAGTAGGAGGACAGTCAATAGCAATCAGCCCCAGCATTTT. Translated, it gives CASRRTVNSNQPQHF.

The chain couples TRBV19 to TRBJ1-2; perhaps TRBD1 as D (5 bases). V lost 6 bases, J lost 8 bases, and 19 bases lay in between. Looked up from germline, CDR1 is LNHDA and CDR2 is SQIVND (reference sequence). The CDR3 is made up of 14 amino acids. CDR3 nucleotides: TGTGCCAGTAGCCACCTGCAGGGAGGGTCCGGCTACACCTTC. As protein: CASSHLQGGSGYTF.

The rearrangement joins TRBV7-2 to TRBJ2-1; TRBD2 agrees at 8 bases. From germline, CDR1 is SGHTA and CDR2 FQGNSA. The CDR3 spans 17 residues. Trimming cost V 7 bases and J 10 bases; bases outside gene matches: 21. The CDR3 bases are TGTGCCAGCACCGTGCTGAGCGGGAGCGAGCCAATCCGGGAGCAGTTCTTC. Translated: CASTVLSGSEPIREQFF.

This sequence joins TRBV4-2 and TRBJ2-3; 10 bases align to TRBD2. The trim removed 1 base at V and 0 bases at J, leaving 10 bases unmatched. The germline V gene has CDR1 LGHNA and CDR2 YNFKEQ. The CDR3 runs to 19 residues. In DNA, the CDR3 is TGTGCCAGCAGCCAAGTCGGACTAGCGGCAAGTGGAAGCACAGATACGCAGTATTTT. Translated: CASSQVGLAASGSTDTQYF.

V is TRBV7-3 and J is TRBJ2-7, with 8 bases aligning to TRBD2. V dropped 4 bases and J dropped 5; count of bases not matched to a gene: 1. The germline V gene encodes CDR1 SGHTA and CDR2 FQGTGA. The CDR3 extends over 12 amino acids. CDR3 in DNA: TGTGCCAGCAGCTCCGGGGGGGACGAGCAGTACTTC. Its translation: CASSSGGDEQYF.

The chain is built from TRBV27 and TRBJ2-7, with TRBD1 as a possible D gene (6 bases). Germline lookup yields CDR1 MNHEY and CDR2 SMNVEV (reference sequence). The CDR3 covers 13 residues. With 3 bases removed from V and 7 bases from J, the gap between germline ends came to 13 bases. The CDR3 protein is CASSFSLQGEQYF. The DNA for the CDR3 is TGTGCCAGCAGTTTTAGCTTACAGGGTGAGCAGTACTTC.

The chain is built from TRBV11-2 and TRBJ1-2; weak D call: TRBD1 (5 bases). This CDR3 comprises 14 residues. V was pared by 2 bases and J by 1 base, with 8 bases between. The germline V gene encodes CDR1 SGHAT and CDR2 FQNNGV. As DNA, the CDR3 is TGTGCCAGCAGCTTAAGCGACAGTAACTATGGCTACACCTTC. It specifies CASSLSDSNYGYTF.

The rearrangement uses TRBV27 and TRBJ2-7, with a possible D match to TRBD2 (5 bases). V shed 5 bases and J shed 0 bases, with 8 bases lying between them. The V gene's germline CDR1 is MNHEY and CDR2 SMNVEV (reference sequence). CDR3 length: 13 amino acids. The CDR3 bases are TGTGCCAGCAGTATTAGCGTCTCCTACGAGCAGTACTTC. This encodes CASSISVSYEQYF.

This clone was seen more than once but under ten times. J is TRBJ2-7 and V is TRBV18; the match to TRBD1 covers 7 bases. Losses at the gene ends were 1 base for V and 5 bases for J; bases not matched to a gene: 8. Per the germline V gene, CDR1 is KGHSH and CDR2 is LQKENI. The CDR3 runs to 15 residues. The CDR3 DNA is TGTGCCAGCTCACCACGGGACAGAGATCAACACGAGCAGTACTTC. Its protein is CASSPRDRDQHEQYF.

This sequence joins TRBV28 and TRBJ1-3; D perhaps matches TRBD1 (5 bases). CDR3 size: 14 residues. Germline V gene lookup returns CDR1 MDHEN and CDR2 SYDVKM. Trimming left V 3 bases short and J 3 bases short, with 9 bases between. The CDR3 protein is CASSLGGYGNTIYF. The CDR3, as DNA: TGTGCCAGCAGTTTGGGGGGGTATGGAAACACCATATATTTT.

The rearrangement uses TRBV18 and TRBJ1-5; no reliable D call. The length of the CDR3 is 13 residues. Germline V gene data show CDR1 as KGHSH and CDR2 as LQKENI. V lost 3 bases and J 4 bases, leaving 7 bases between the germline ends. The CDR3 DNA sequence: TGTGCCAGCTCACCGGCCGGGAATCAGCCCCAGCATTTT. This gives the protein CASSPAGNQPQHF.

The V and J genes are TRBV11-3 and TRBJ2-4; 10 nucleotides agree with TRBD1. The CDR3 contains 20 residues. The junction had 13 bases not matched to a gene; V was cut back by 2 bases and J by 0 bases. Germline CDR1 is SGHNT and CDR2 is YENEEA. CDR3 DNA sequence: TGTGCCAGCAGCTTAATACAAAAAGGGACAGGGGCTTTAGCCAAAAACATTCAGTACTTC. Translated: CASSLIQKGTGALAKNIQYF.

The genes are TRBV25-1 and TRBJ1-2; TRBD1 aligns across 7 bases. The germline V gene encodes CDR1 MGHDK and CDR2 SYGVNS. The V and J ends lost 10 bases and 8 bases, in that order; junction bases with no gene match: 7. This CDR3 spans 11 amino acids. The DNA of the CDR3 is TGTGCCATCACAGGGGCACGGGGCTACACCTTC. Residues: CAITGARGYTF.

The chain links TRBV5-1 to TRBJ2-1, with 7 bases lining up with TRBD2. CDR3 length equals 14 residues. V dropped 2 bases and J dropped 1; count of bases not matched to a gene: 0. The V gene's germline CDR1 is SGHRS and CDR2 YFSETQ. The CDR3 DNA is TGCGCCAGCAGCTTTAGCGGGTCCTACAATGAGCAGTTCTTC. Translation gives CASSFSGSYNEQFF.

The chain carries TRBV4-1 and TRBJ2-7; 9 positions match TRBD1. The CDR3 spans 15 residues. After removal of 4 bases from V and 4 bases from J, the junction contained 8 bases not matched to a gene. The germline V gene encodes CDR1 MGHRA and CDR2 YSYEKL. The CDR3 bases are TGCGCCAGCAGCCTTTACGGGACAGGGATATACGAGCAGTACTTC. Its protein product is CASSLYGTGIYEQYF.

V gene TRBV6-1 combines with J gene TRBJ2-3, with 10 positions matching TRBD2. The length of the CDR3 is 16 residues. With 1 base clipped from V and 6 bases from J, the junction kept 7 bases outside the gene matches. Germline CDR1 and CDR2: MNHNS and SASEGT. The chain's CDR3 is CASSEGTSGGWDTQYF. In DNA, the CDR3 is TGTGCCAGCAGTGAAGGGACTAGCGGTGGGTGGGATACGCAGTATTTT.

This chain joins TRBV29-1 and TRBJ2-7, with a weak D call TRBD2 (6 bases). V was pared by 3 bases and J by 5 bases, with 14 bases between. The germline V gene has CDR1 SQVTM and CDR2 ANQGSEA. This CDR3 is 13 amino acids long. The CDR3 loop is CSVEEGGEDEQYF. The CDR3 DNA is TGCAGCGTTGAGGAGGGAGGAGAAGACGAGCAGTACTTC.

This chain uses TRBV5-5 with TRBJ2-5, with TRBD2 matching over 11 bases. V shed 4 bases, J shed 2 bases, and the junction held 4 bases outside the gene matches. Germline V lookup: CDR1 SGHKS, CDR2 YYEKEE (reference sequence). The CDR3 is made up of 15 amino acids. Written as DNA, the CDR3 is TGTGCCAGCAGCGAACTAGCGGGAGCTCAAGAGACCCAGTACTTC. This sequence encodes CASSELAGAQETQYF.

This chain uses TRBV2 with TRBJ2-3, with D perhaps TRBD2 (9 bases). CDR3 length equals 17 residues. Trimming removed 5 bases from V and 4 bases from J, with 22 bases in between. Germline CDR1 is SNHLY and CDR2 is FYNNEI. CDR3 amino acids: CASSYPGGQREADTQYF. CDR3 nucleotides: TGTGCCAGCAGTTACCCAGGGGGCCAGCGGGAGGCAGATACGCAGTATTTT.

CDR3 in DNA: TGTGCCAGCAGGGCTCCGGGACTTAATTCACCCCTCCACTTT. This encodes CASRAPGLNSPLHF. The rearrangement joins TRBV27 to TRBJ1-6; TRBD1 is a possible D gene (5 bases). The CDR3 has 14 amino acids. Per the germline V gene, CDR1 is MNHEY and CDR2 is SMNVEV (reference sequence). V shed 6 bases and J shed 6 bases, with 12 bases lying between them.

This clone was observed once. CDR3 protein: CASSREPGMGLTKNIQYF. Here the CDR3 DNA reads TGTGCCAGCAGCCGTGAGCCAGGGATGGGTCTGACCAAAAACATTCAGTACTTC. The chain employs TRBV7-2 and TRBJ2-4; maybe TRBD1 (5 bases). The CDR3 is 18 amino acids. V lost 5 bases and J lost 2, with 22 bases in between. Per the germline V gene, CDR1 is SGHTA and CDR2 is FQGNSA.